A single sample gave rise to the 23 T cell receptor beta chains below, sequenced in a study of blood T cell repertoires in COVID-19. The data were produced by immunoSEQ multiplex PCR, yet TCRdb's version contains in-frame clones alone and is incomplete. The repertoire holds about 190,000 clones, with around 85% as singletons. Sequencing was carried out using peripheral blood. These receptors were collected from a woman in her forties or fifties with acute or convalescent COVID-19.

This chain links TRBV19 with TRBJ2-1; 15 bases are a match to TRBD2. The germline V gene has CDR1 LNHDA and CDR2 SQIVND (reference sequence). Germline trimming cut 1 base from V and 8 bases from J; bases unmatched to any gene: 6. The CDR3 length is 17 residues. The CDR3 DNA reads as TGTGCCAGTAGTATAGTTGGGACTAGCGGGGGGAGGGATGAGCAGTTCTTC. This sequence encodes CASSIVGTSGGRDEQFF.

V gene TRBV28 combines with J gene TRBJ2-6; D is unclear. CDR1 MDHEN and CDR2 SYDVKM come from the germline V gene. CDR3 length: 16 amino acids. The V end was cut by 4 bases, the J end by 4 bases, with 14 bases between. CDR3 sequence reads: CASSSEDLWGANVLTF. The CDR3 DNA is TGTGCCAGCAGTTCGGAAGACTTGTGGGGGGCCAACGTCCTGACTTTC.

Comments on this clone: Mismatch with germline at one junction end may stem from a read error. The V gene is TRBV19, the J gene TRBJ2-2; TRBD1 matches 10 bases. In germline, CDR1 is LNHDA, CDR2 SQIVND (reference sequence). This CDR3 has 16 residues. CDR3 sequence reads: CASTSRGQGTGELLVF. In DNA, the CDR3 is TGTGCCAGTACTTCTAGGGGACAGGGGACCGGGGAGCTGTTGGTTTTT.

This clone was seen once. The CDR3 protein is CASSQGSGFTDTQYF. CDR3 bases: TGCGCCAGCAGCCAAGGGAGCGGATTCACAGATACGCAGTATTTT. V is TRBV4-3 and J is TRBJ2-3; D is possibly TRBD2 (5 bases). The CDR3 contains 15 residues. V was clipped by 1 base and J by 2 bases, with 10 bases between them. Per germline, CDR1 LGHNA and CDR2 YSLEER.

The chain has TRBV19 and TRBJ2-7, with a weak D call TRBD2 (7 bases). The V end was cut by 1 base, the J end by 2 bases, with 15 bases between. CDR3 length: 16 residues. Germline CDR1 is LNHDA and CDR2 is SQIVND (reference sequence). This CDR3 reads CASSIGGGQSTYEQYF. The CDR3 DNA reads TGTGCCAGTAGTATAGGGGGGGGACAAAGCACCTACGAGCAGTACTTC.

The chain combines TRBV15 with TRBJ1-2; 10 bases are a match to TRBD1. J was trimmed by 6 bases and V by 0 bases; bases with no gene match: 4. Germline loops: CDR1 LNHNV, CDR2 YYDKDF (reference sequence). The CDR3 consists of 15 residues. DNA of the CDR3: TGTGCCACCAGCAGAGACCGGGGACAGGGGAATGGCTACACCTTC. Protein sequence: CATSRDRGQGNGYTF.

The rearrangement uses TRBV9 and TRBJ2-7, with 7 bases identical to TRBD2. The CDR3 runs to 15 residues. Germline V CDR1 and CDR2: SGDLS, YYNGEE. Trimming took 4 bases from V and 4 from J; bases not matched to a gene: 11. The CDR3 here is CASSPRGAGIYEQYF. Written as DNA, the CDR3 is TGTGCCAGCAGCCCAAGGGGAGCGGGAATATACGAGCAGTACTTC.

The rearrangement joins TRBV24-1 to TRBJ2-1; 13 nucleotides agree with TRBD2. V trimming: 6 bases; J trimming: 7 bases; junction bases outside the gene matches: 8. This CDR3 has 16 residues. In germline, CDR1 is KGHDR, CDR2 SFDVKD. The CDR3 nucleotides read TGTGCCACCAGTTTCTCCCGGACTAGCGGGAGTAATGAGCAGTTCTTC. Amino acids: CATSFSRTSGSNEQFF.

J is TRBJ2-7 and V is TRBV10-3, with TRBD1 matching over 9 bases. Germline V gene lookup returns CDR1 ENHRY and CDR2 SYGVKD. The CDR3 covers 13 residues. The J segment lost 5 bases and the V segment lost 6 bases, leaving 5 bases of the junction unmatched. The CDR3 nucleotides are TGTGCCATCAGCGGACAGGGGAAGGACGAGCAGTACTTC. This encodes CAISGQGKDEQYF.

V gene TRBV6-1 combines with J gene TRBJ1-6, with 8 bases identical to TRBD1. The trim removed 2 bases at V and 7 bases at J, leaving 7 bases unmatched. The germline gives CDR1 MNHNS, CDR2 SASEGT. The CDR3 extends over 16 amino acids. The CDR3, as DNA: TGTGCCAGCAGTGAACCCCGGACAGGGCAAAATTCACCCCTCCACTTT. Protein product: CASSEPRTGQNSPLHF.

CDR3: CATSRDRPGQAEAKNIQYF. CDR3 sequence (DNA): TGTGCCACCAGCAGGGATCGACCCGGACAGGCCGAAGCCAAAAACATTCAGTACTTC. This chain joins TRBV15 and TRBJ2-4; 7 bases map to TRBD1. CDR3 length: 19 residues. The junction had 14 bases not matched to a gene; V was cut back by 3 bases and J by 0 bases. From germline, CDR1 is LNHNV and CDR2 YYDKDF (reference sequence).

This chain links TRBV9 with TRBJ2-2; 7 bases align to TRBD2. After removal of 2 bases from V and 4 bases from J, the junction contained 5 bases not matched to a gene. Germline assignment: CDR1 SGDLS and CDR2 YYNGEE. CDR3 length: 15 residues. CDR3 sequence: CASSVLAEATGELFF. DNA for the CDR3: TGTGCCAGCAGCGTCCTAGCGGAGGCCACCGGGGAGCTGTTTTTT.

The chain employs TRBV19 and TRBJ1-4; the match to TRBD1 covers 8 bases. V lost 5 bases, J lost 8 bases, and 13 bases stayed unmatched. Germline CDR1 and CDR2: LNHDA and SQIVND (reference sequence). CDR3 size: 16 residues. DNA for the CDR3: TGTGCCAGTAGTGGCCATCGGGACAGGTATCGGGAAAAACTGTTTTTT. This encodes CASSGHRDRYREKLFF.

This sequence joins TRBV9 and TRBJ2-3; 7 bases line up with TRBD2. Per the germline V gene, CDR1 is SGDLS and CDR2 is YYNGEE. With 5 bases clipped from V and 2 bases from J, the junction kept 5 bases outside the gene matches. This CDR3 is built from 14 residues. DNA of the CDR3: TGTGCCAGCAGTCAACTAGCGTTCACAGATACGCAGTATTTT. Translating gives CASSQLAFTDTQYF.

The chain recombines TRBV2 with TRBJ1-5; 9 bases fit TRBD1. Germline V CDR1 and CDR2: SNHLY, FYNNEI. This CDR3 is built from 14 residues. V shed 4 bases, J shed 15 bases, and the junction held 13 bases outside the gene matches. This chain's CDR3 is CASSVGGQGQSWHF. CDR3 coding DNA: TGTGCCAGCAGTGTAGGGGGACAGGGCCAGTCGTGGCATTTT.

This clone has only one observation. The rearrangement links TRBV27 to TRBJ2-2; tentatively, D is TRBD2 (6 bases). The ends were cut back, 1 base at V and 5 bases at J, with 14 bases in the middle. This CDR3 region has 16 residues. Germline assignment: CDR1 MNHEY and CDR2 SMNVEV (reference sequence). The CDR3 sequence is CASSLLRGRGTGELFF. The CDR3, as DNA: TGTGCCAGCAGTTTATTGAGGGGCCGGGGGACCGGGGAGCTGTTTTTT.

The gene calls are TRBV3-1 (or the pseudogene TRBV3-2) and TRBJ2-2; TRBD2 matches at 8 bases. Germline CDR1 and CDR2: LGHDT and YNNKEL (reference sequence). This CDR3 has 18 residues. The V and J ends lost 6 bases and 4 bases, in that order; junction bases with no gene match: 16. The DNA for the CDR3 is TGTGCCAGCAGTCCCACAATCGGGGGGGGCCCTTTCACCGGGGAGCTGTTTTTT. Translation gives CASSPTIGGGPFTGELFF.

This chain links TRBV28 with TRBJ2-7, with 7 bases fitting TRBD1. The CDR3 covers 14 residues. Germline V gives CDR1 MDHEN, CDR2 SYDVKM. With V trimmed by 2 bases and J by 2 bases, 3 bases remained unmatched. DNA for the CDR3: TGTGCCAGCAGTTTAGGGGACAGACCCTACGAGCAGTACTTC. The encoded protein is CASSLGDRPYEQYF. The full variable domain, rest sourced from reference TRBV28 and TRBJ2-7, is DVKVTQSSRYLVKRTGEKVFLECVQDMDHENMFWYRQDPGLGLRLIYFSYDVKMKEKGDIPEGYSVSREKKERFSLILESASTNQTSMYLCASSLGDRPYEQYFGPGTRLTVT.

The rearrangement links TRBV6-5 to TRBJ2-7; 7 bases are a match to TRBD1. V shed 6 bases and J 0 bases; nucleotides not matched to a gene: 5. CDR3 size: 14 residues. Germline V gives CDR1 MNHEY, CDR2 SVGAGI. CDR3 nucleotides: TGTGCCAGCAGCTACCGGGACAGCTCCTACGAGCAGTACTTC. As protein: CASSYRDSSYEQYF.

This sequence joins TRBV3-1 (or the pseudogene TRBV3-2) and TRBJ1-3, with 7 bases lining up with TRBD1. Losses at the gene ends were 8 bases for V and 0 bases for J; bases not matched to a gene: 4. CDR1 and CDR2 from the germline V gene are LGHDT and YNNKEL (reference sequence). This CDR3 comprises 14 residues. CDR3 residues: CASGTENSGNTIYF. The CDR3 DNA sequence: TGTGCCAGCGGGACAGAAAACTCTGGAAACACCATATATTTT.

The table lists this clone with a count of one. J is TRBJ2-5 and V is TRBV20-1, with D perhaps TRBD2 (6 bases). CDR3 size: 14 residues. Trimming removed 3 bases at V and 4 bases at J, with 15 bases between. The germline CDR1 and CDR2 sequences are DFQATT and SNEGSKA (reference sequence). CDR3 coding DNA: TGCAGTGCTAGTCGGGGCGGGGTCGGAGAGACCCAGTACTTC. Translating gives CSASRGGVGETQYF.

V usage is TRBV30 and J usage is TRBJ2-7; D is possibly TRBD2 (7 bases). The germline V gene encodes CDR1 GTSNPN and CDR2 SVGIG (reference sequence). The CDR3 totals 14 residues. V lost 4 bases and J 4 bases, leaving 17 bases between the germline ends. The CDR3, as DNA: TGTGCCTGGAAAGGGAAGGGGGGGGCTTACGAGCAGTACTTC. Encoded protein: CAWKGKGGAYEQYF.

The chain links TRBV6-6 to TRBJ2-5; 13 bases fit TRBD2. Per the germline V gene, CDR1 is MNHNY and CDR2 is SVGAGI (reference sequence). The J segment lost 0 bases and the V segment lost 5 bases, leaving 15 bases of the junction unmatched. The CDR3 has 20 amino acids. CDR3 protein: CASSPSRLAGGSGYQETQYF. Here the CDR3 DNA reads TGTGCCAGCAGTCCTAGTCGACTAGCGGGAGGCAGCGGATACCAAGAGACCCAGTACTTC.